The TCR beta chain described here comes from a study of CD8+CD57+ T cells in acquired aplastic anemia. Profiles of TCR beta VDJ and CDR3 were generated from a genomic DNA template. TCRdb independently ran MiXCR on the reads; one entry per CDR3 protein. Here the sample spans fewer than 250,000 distinct CDR3 sequences, 47% being singletons. This clonotype was seen more than once but under ten times. An expansion of CD8+CD57+ cells by flow cytometry had been shown in patients chosen for sequencing. The CDR3 runs 15 residues. Germline CDR1 and CDR2: SEHNR and FQNEAQ (reference sequence). The V gene lost 4 bases and the J gene lost 0 bases, with 11 bases spanning the gap.

The TCR was taken from a human donor with aplastic anemia. The source material was sorted CD4+, CD8+, or CD8+CD57+ T cells (not recorded which) from PBMCs. V is TRBV7-9 and J is TRBJ2-3; D remains ambiguous. CDR3 sequence reads: CASSSVGPSTDTQYF. The DNA of the CDR3 is TGTGCCAGCAGCTCGGTTGGGCCGAGCACAGATACGCAGTATTTT.